This entry lists 21 T cell receptor beta chains sequenced from one sample in a study of identical twins. TCRdb used MiXCR to reprocess the 5' RACE reads, holding one entry per CDR3 protein. The repertoire holds approximately 600,000 distinct CDR3 sequences, with 9.6% as singletons. The same sample was also used in a study of yellow fever vaccine responses in identical twins.

The sample comprised PBMCs. The receptors stem from a woman in her late teens or twenties in good health.

The V and J genes are TRBV7-9 and TRBJ2-1; the D is unclear. CDR1 SEHNR and CDR2 FQNEAQ come from the germline V gene (reference sequence). The CDR3 totals 13 residues. V dropped 1 base and J dropped 8 bases, with 9 bases sitting between them. The DNA for the CDR3 is TGTGCCAGCAGCTTAGGCTCCGGGTATGAGCAGTTCTTC. Amino acids: CASSLGSGYEQFF.

In this sample, this clonotype turned up many times. The chain recombines TRBV20-1 with TRBJ2-3, with 12 bases fitting TRBD2. Unmatched junction bases numbered 6, after V lost 3 bases and J lost 5 bases. The CDR3 covers 15 residues. Germline CDR1 DFQATT, CDR2 SNEGSKA (reference sequence). The CDR3 reads CSASMTSGGEDTQYF. CDR3 coding DNA: TGCAGTGCTAGCATGACTAGCGGGGGAGAAGATACGCAGTATTTT.

The chain employs TRBV28 and TRBJ1-1, with D perhaps TRBD1 (5 bases). The CDR3 has 17 amino acids. Looked up from germline, CDR1 is MDHEN and CDR2 is SYDVKM. Between the trimmed V and J ends, which lost 3 bases and 1 base, there was a span of 18 bases. The CDR3 protein is CASSFGHTGSANTEAFF. The CDR3 DNA reads as TGTGCCAGCAGTTTCGGACACACAGGTTCAGCGAACACTGAAGCTTTCTTT.

This clonotype was seen a handful of times. V usage is TRBV7-9 and J usage is TRBJ2-3; TRBD1 is a possible D gene (5 bases). Trimming stripped 3 bases from V and 0 bases from J, with 10 bases between. Germline lookup yields CDR1 SEHNR and CDR2 FQNEAQ (reference sequence). The CDR3 runs to 15 residues. The DNA of the CDR3 is TGTGCCAGCAGCTTGATCAGGGCTAGCACAGATACGCAGTATTTT. Translated, it gives CASSLIRASTDTQYF.

In this sample, this clonotype turned up a few times. This sequence joins TRBV7-9 and TRBJ2-7, with 8 nucleotides matching TRBD1. In germline, CDR1 is SEHNR, CDR2 FQNEAQ (reference sequence). The CDR3 is made up of 15 amino acids. V dropped 4 bases and J dropped 2; count of bases not matched to a gene: 7. This chain's CDR3 is CASSSGQGGTYEQYF. Written as DNA, the CDR3 is TGTGCCAGCAGCTCCGGACAGGGCGGGACCTACGAGCAGTACTTC.

V and J are TRBV3-1 and TRBJ2-5; either TRBD1 or TRBD2 may fit D (5 bases each). This CDR3 contains 14 residues. Germline CDR1 and CDR2: LGHDT and YNNKEL (reference sequence). V lost 0 bases and J 5 bases, leaving 10 bases between the germline ends. CDR3 nucleotide sequence: TGTGCCAGCAGCCAAGATTCAGGGAGCGAGACCCAGTACTTC. Translating it yields CASSQDSGSETQYF.

The V and J genes are TRBV27 and TRBJ1-5; 7 nucleotides line up with TRBD1. The CDR3 covers 13 residues. J lost 5 bases, V lost 5 bases, and 3 bases had no gene match. Germline V gene data show CDR1 as MNHEY and CDR2 as SMNVEV (reference sequence). CDR3 sequence: CASSRGLYQPQHF. CDR3 in DNA: TGTGCCAGCAGTAGGGGGCTTTATCAGCCCCAGCATTTT.

This clonotype was observed a few times. CDR3 sequence reads: CASSFRSGEKLFF. CDR3 in DNA: TGTGCCAGCAGCTTTCGGTCGGGTGAAAAACTGTTTTTT. J is TRBJ1-4 and V is TRBV11-3; no definite D call. Trimming cost V 3 bases and J 7 bases, with 9 bases left between them. This CDR3 is 13 amino acids long. Germline CDR1 is SGHNT and CDR2 is YENEEA.

The sample holds many counts of this clonotype. The rearrangement uses TRBV25-1 and TRBJ2-4; unclear D gene. CDR3 length equals 13 residues. The V gene lost 6 bases and the J gene lost 3 bases, with 9 bases spanning the gap. The germline V gene has CDR1 MGHDK and CDR2 SYGVNS. For the CDR3, the DNA is TGTGCCAGCAGCACCTTAGGCAAAAACATTCAGTACTTC. It codes for CASSTLGKNIQYF.

The CDR3 sequence is CASSFGGYQYF. DNA of the CDR3: TGTGCCAGCAGTTTCGGGGGGTACCAGTACTTC. The rearrangement uses TRBV27 and TRBJ2-4, with TRBD2 matching 7 bases. The CDR3 extends over 11 amino acids. CDR1 and CDR2 from the germline V gene are MNHEY and SMNVEV (reference sequence). V shed 3 bases and J 13 bases; nucleotides not matched to a gene: 3.

This clonotype occurred a few times. This sequence joins TRBV11-2 and TRBJ2-1, with D possibly called TRBD1 or TRBD2 (5 bases each). The germline CDR1 and CDR2 sequences are SGHAT and FQNNGV. The V and J ends lost 0 bases and 6 bases respectively, with 15 bases between them. The CDR3 has 16 residues. For the CDR3, the DNA is TGTGCCAGCAGCTTAGACATTAACATGGGACCCAATGAGCAGTTCTTC. This translates into CASSLDINMGPNEQFF.

V is TRBV23-1 and J is TRBJ2-7; a possible D gene is TRBD2 (6 bases). TRBV23-1 is identified as an open reading frame with a role that is uncertain. V was trimmed by 2 bases and J by 0 bases, leaving 17 bases between them. The CDR3 has 17 residues. CDR3 region: CASSQRSRRGGSYEQYF. The CDR3 coding sequence is TGCGCCAGCAGTCAACGGTCACGGAGGGGAGGCTCCTACGAGCAGTACTTC.

This clonotype has just a few counts. The chain joins TRBV27 to TRBJ2-3, with 10 bases that match TRBD2. The V gene's germline CDR1 is MNHEY and CDR2 SMNVEV (reference sequence). Trimming removed 0 bases from V and 4 bases from J; junction bases left unmatched: 7. The CDR3 is 17 residues long. In DNA form, the CDR3 reads TGTGCCAGCAGTTTATCTAGACTAGCGGGTCGGGCAGATACGCAGTATTTT. It is translated as CASSLSRLAGRADTQYF.

The chain carries TRBV12-3 or TRBV12-4 and TRBJ2-5, with a tentative D call TRBD2 (6 bases). V shed 1 base and J shed 5 bases, with 11 bases lying between them. The CDR3 length is 14 residues. The CDR3 DNA sequence: TGTGCCAGCAGTTTAGTACTAGCCTTGGAGACCCAGTACTTC. It specifies CASSLVLALETQYF.

The chain joins TRBV29-1 to TRBJ2-7; 11 bases are shared with TRBD1. The junction had 3 bases not matched to a gene; V was cut back by 5 bases and J by 0 bases. This CDR3 is 14 amino acids long. Per the germline V gene, CDR1 is SQVTM and CDR2 is ANQGSEA. The CDR3 is CSVRDRGASYEQYF. The CDR3 DNA reads TGCAGCGTTCGGGACAGGGGGGCCTCCTACGAGCAGTACTTC.

This clonotype has ten or more counts. This chain connects TRBV9 to TRBJ2-7, with a possible D match to TRBD1 (6 bases). The V end lost 3 bases, the J end lost 2 bases, and 6 bases lay between the germline ends. CDR3 length: 12 amino acids. CDR1 and CDR2 from the germline V gene are SGDLS and YYNGEE. The DNA of the CDR3 is TGTGCCAGCAGCGGGGACACCTACGAGCAGTACTTC. This gives the protein CASSGDTYEQYF.

This clonotype was detected only a few times. As DNA, the CDR3 is TGTGCCAGCAGCCAAGATGCGCGACAGGGAGGAACAGATACGCAGTATTTT. Encoded protein: CASSQDARQGGTDTQYF. This chain joins TRBV4-2 and TRBJ2-3; D might be TRBD1 (7 bases). Trimming removed 0 bases from V and 3 bases from J, with 16 bases in between. CDR1 is LGHNA, CDR2 YNFKEQ, per germline. This CDR3 spans 17 amino acids.

This clonotype was counted between two and nine times. This sequence joins TRBV5-6 and TRBJ2-5, with a weak D call TRBD1 (6 bases). The CDR3 runs to 12 residues. Germline V CDR1 and CDR2: SGHDT, YYEEEE. V was trimmed by 4 bases and J by 13 bases, leaving 17 bases between them. The CDR3 nucleotides are TGTGCCAGCAGCCTTCCGCTCAGGACAGCGTACTTC. Its protein product is CASSLPLRTAYF. The whole variable domain, filled in from reference TRBV5-6 and TRBJ2-5, reads DAGVTQSPTHLIKTRGQQVTLRCSPKSGHDTVSWYQQALGQGPQFIFQYYEEEERQRGNFPDRFSGHQFPNYSSELNVNALLLGDSALYLCASSLPLRTAYFGPGTRLLVL.

This clonotype appeared many times. This sequence joins TRBV29-1 and TRBJ2-1; D uncertain. V lost 4 bases and J 5 bases, leaving 6 bases between the germline ends. Germline CDR1 and CDR2: SQVTM and ANQGSEA. CDR3 size: 11 residues. CDR3 loop: CSVARHNEQFF. DNA of the CDR3: TGCAGCGTTGCCAGACACAATGAGCAGTTCTTC.

This clonotype was picked up many times. V gene TRBV30 combines with J gene TRBJ2-7; 10 nucleotides align to TRBD2. Looked up from germline, CDR1 is GTSNPN and CDR2 is SVGIG (reference sequence). Trimming removed 1 base from V and 3 bases from J; junction bases left unmatched: 3. This CDR3 is 14 amino acids long. This chain's CDR3 is CAWSGTSGFYEQYF. The CDR3 DNA follows: TGTGCCTGGAGTGGGACTAGCGGTTTCTACGAGCAGTACTTC.

The CDR3 nucleotides are TGCGCCAGCAGAATTGCGGACGGGGCGGTAACCGGGGAGCTGTTTTTT. It specifies CASRIADGAVTGELFF. J is TRBJ2-2 and V is TRBV5-1, with D possibly being TRBD1 or TRBD2 (5 bases each). CDR3 size: 16 residues. The V gene's germline CDR1 is SGHRS and CDR2 YFSETQ. Trimming removed 5 bases at V and 5 bases at J, with 19 bases between. The full variable domain, its missing parts supplied by reference TRBV5-1 and TRBJ2-2, is KAGVTQTPRYLIKTRGQQVTLSCSPISGHRSVSWYQQTPGQGLQFLFEYFSETQRNKGNFPGRFSGRQFSNSRSEMNVSTLELGDSALYLCASRIADGAVTGELFFGEGSRLTVL.